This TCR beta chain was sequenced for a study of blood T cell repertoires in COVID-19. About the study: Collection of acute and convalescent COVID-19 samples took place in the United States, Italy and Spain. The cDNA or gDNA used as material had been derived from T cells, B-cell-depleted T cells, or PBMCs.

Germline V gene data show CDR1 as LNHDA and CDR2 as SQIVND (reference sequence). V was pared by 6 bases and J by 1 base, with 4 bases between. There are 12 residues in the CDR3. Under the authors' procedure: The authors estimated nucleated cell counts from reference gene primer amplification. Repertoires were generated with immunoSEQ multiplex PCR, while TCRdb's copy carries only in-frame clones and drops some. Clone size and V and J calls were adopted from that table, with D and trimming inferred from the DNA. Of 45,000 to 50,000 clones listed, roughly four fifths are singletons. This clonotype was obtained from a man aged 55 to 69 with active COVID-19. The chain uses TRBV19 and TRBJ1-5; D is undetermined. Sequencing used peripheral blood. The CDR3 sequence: CASSPSNQPQHF. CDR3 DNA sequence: TGTGCCAGTAGCCCGAGCAATCAGCCCCAGCATTTT. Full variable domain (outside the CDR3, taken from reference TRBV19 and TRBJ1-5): DGGITQSPKYLFRKEGQNVTLSCEQNLNHDAMYWYRQDPGQGLRLIYYSQIVNDFQKGDIAEGYSVSREKKESFPLTVTSAQKNPTAFYLCASSPSNQPQHFGDGTRLSIL.